This passage covers 7 T cell receptor beta chains from one sample sequenced in a study of blood T cell repertoires in COVID-19. Produced via immunoSEQ multiplex PCR; TCRdb's table is partial and in-frame only. The table has some 270,000 clones, about nine tenths seen once. Sequencing used PBMCs or T cells enriched from blood (not recorded which). The receptors shown here come from a woman in her twenties or thirties with acute COVID-19.

This sequence joins TRBV30 and TRBJ1-6; 8 bases are a match to TRBD1. Losses at the gene ends were 1 base for V and 10 bases for J; bases not matched to a gene: 6. CDR3 length equals 14 residues. The germline CDR1 and CDR2 sequences are GTSNPN and SVGIG (reference sequence). As DNA, the CDR3 is TGTGCCTGGAGTGCGACAGGGGAGCGCTCACCCCTCCACTTT. Its translation is CAWSATGERSPLHF.

The rearrangement links TRBV19 to TRBJ1-5; D gene ambiguous. With 1 base removed from V and 0 bases from J, the gap between germline ends came to 10 bases. Germline V lookup: CDR1 LNHDA, CDR2 SQIVND (reference sequence). The CDR3 covers 16 residues. DNA of the CDR3: TGTGCCAGTAGTATAGTTCAGGACTATAGCAATCAGCCCCAGCATTTT. Translated: CASSIVQDYSNQPQHF.

In this sample, this clone turned up once. This chain uses TRBV10-1 with TRBJ2-3; 9 positions agree with TRBD2. The CDR3 is 15 amino acids. Trimming took 4 bases from V and 3 from J; bases not matched to a gene: 5. Germline CDR1 and CDR2: WNHNN and SYGVQD (reference sequence). The CDR3 region is CASSGSGSGTDTQYF. DNA of the CDR3: TGCGCCAGCAGTGGTAGCGGGAGCGGTACAGATACGCAGTATTTT.

J is TRBJ1-3 and V is TRBV7-6, with 9 bases that match TRBD1. Trimming removed 4 bases from V and 3 bases from J; junction bases left unmatched: 4. Germline V lookup: CDR1 SGHVS, CDR2 FNYEAQ. There are 15 residues in the CDR3. The CDR3 DNA sequence: TGTGCCAGCAGCTCTGACAGGGGGTATGGAAACACCATATATTTT. It specifies CASSSDRGYGNTIYF.

The chain employs TRBV12-3 or TRBV12-4 and TRBJ1-2; D unclear. V lost 3 bases and J 4 bases, leaving 6 bases between the germline ends. CDR3 length: 12 amino acids. CDR3 coding DNA: TGTGCCAGCAGTTTCACGGGCTATGGCTACACCTTC. It translates to CASSFTGYGYTF.

The genes are TRBV7-2 and TRBJ2-7, with a tentative D call TRBD2 (6 bases). The length of the CDR3 is 13 residues. Trimming removed 2 bases from V and 7 bases from J, with 12 bases in between. The germline V gene encodes CDR1 SGHTA and CDR2 FQGNSA. The CDR3 DNA is TGTGCCAGCAGCTTAAAGAGTGGAGGGGAGCAGTACTTC. Its translation: CASSLKSGGEQYF. The variable domain in full, with the rest retrieved from reference TRBV7-2 and TRBJ2-7, is GAGVSQSPSNKVTEKGKDVELRCDPISGHTALYWYRQSLGQGLEFLIYFQGNSAPDKSGLPSDRFSAERTGGSVSTLTIQRTQQEDSAVYLCASSLKSGGEQYFGPGTRLTVT.

V usage is TRBV7-8 and J usage is TRBJ2-7; a weak D match, TRBD2 (6 bases). Germline lookup yields CDR1 SGHVS and CDR2 FQNEAQ. This CDR3 spans 13 amino acids. Trimming pared 6 bases from V and 5 bases from J, leaving 14 bases between. CDR3: CASSPTSLHEQYF. The CDR3 DNA reads as TGTGCCAGCAGTCCGACTAGTTTGCACGAGCAGTACTTC. The whole variable domain, remainder taken from reference TRBV7-8 and TRBJ2-7, is GAGVSQSPRYKVAKRGQDVALRCDPISGHVSLFWYQQALGQGPEFLTYFQNEAQLDKSGLPSDRFFAERPEGSVSTLKIQRTQQEDSAVYLCASSPTSLHEQYFGPGTRLTVT.